Listed here are 29 T cell receptor beta chains from one sample, sequenced in a study of cytomegalovirus exposure and HLA in healthy donors. Repertoires were generated with immunoSEQ multiplex PCR, while TCRdb's copy carries only in-frame clones and drops some. The sample comprises under 250,000 clones, around 87% of which are singletons, and 2% to 2.5% rests with the top ten. Specimen: PBMCs. All receptors derive from a woman between 18 and 29 years old in good health and CMV-seropositive.

V gene TRBV6-5 combines with J gene TRBJ1-2; D perhaps matches TRBD1 (5 bases). Germline CDR1 MNHEY, CDR2 SVGAGI. Trimming shortened V by 0 bases and J by 5 bases, and 7 bases separated the two germline ends. This CDR3 spans 13 amino acids. The chain's CDR3 is CASSYSDSYGYTF. CDR3 bases: TGTGCCAGCAGTTACTCTGACAGTTATGGCTACACCTTC.

This clone has just one count. CDR3 region: CASSAPHPLWTGGWNTEAFF. The CDR3 DNA reads TGTGCCAGCAGCGCACCCCACCCCCTTTGGACAGGGGGCTGGAACACTGAAGCTTTCTTT. The chain is built from TRBV9 and TRBJ1-1; 11 bases are shared with TRBD1. The CDR3 is 20 residues long. The J segment lost 1 base and the V segment lost 3 bases, leaving 17 bases of the junction unmatched. Germline CDR1 reads SGDLS; CDR2 reads YYNGEE.

This clone was counted once. V usage is TRBV5-6 and J usage is TRBJ2-1; 8 nucleotides line up with TRBD1. The ends lost 6 bases at V and 2 bases at J; junction bases unmatched: 4. The CDR3 has 14 residues. Looked up from germline, CDR1 is SGHDT and CDR2 is YYEEEE. CDR3 DNA: TGTGCCAGCACTGGGACAGGTGCCTACAATGAGCAGTTCTTC. Amino acids: CASTGTGAYNEQFF.

This chain joins TRBV6-1 and TRBJ2-5; TRBD1 might be the D (6 bases). This CDR3 has 15 amino acids. Germline V gene sequence: CDR1 MNHNS, CDR2 SASEGT. The germline V and J ends were trimmed by 4 bases and 5 bases, with 17 bases remaining between them. The CDR3 DNA sequence: TGTGCCAGCAGTGTCGGGTCCTCTAGGGGGGAGACCCAGTACTTC. This encodes CASSVGSSRGETQYF.

V gene TRBV7-6 combines with J gene TRBJ1-2; D possibly corresponds to TRBD1 (5 bases). Trimming stripped 5 bases from V and 9 bases from J, with 16 bases between. Germline CDR1 SGHVS, CDR2 FNYEAQ. The CDR3 is made up of 13 amino acids. CDR3 sequence: CASSLRQCMSYTF. In DNA, the CDR3 is TGTGCCAGCAGCCTCAGACAGTGCATGAGCTACACCTTC.

The chain is built from TRBV27 and TRBJ1-3, with 8 bases matching TRBD1. CDR1 is MNHEY and CDR2 is SMNVEV in the germline V gene (reference sequence). Germline trimming cut 5 bases from V and 3 bases from J; bases unmatched to any gene: 9. This CDR3 is built from 16 residues. The CDR3 nucleotides read TGTGCCAGCAGTACAGGGGGACCCGGGGGTGGAAACACCATATATTTT. As protein: CASSTGGPGGGNTIYF.

The chain joins TRBV5-1 to TRBJ2-2; 7 bases match TRBD1. The CDR3 length is 16 residues. V was pared by 6 bases and J by 4 bases, with 12 bases of the junction left unmatched. From germline, CDR1 is SGHRS and CDR2 YFSETQ. The CDR3 spells CASMDSVAGGTGELFF. CDR3 in DNA: TGCGCCAGCATGGATTCCGTGGCAGGGGGCACCGGGGAGCTGTTTTTT.

The chain links TRBV5-4 to TRBJ2-7, with unresolved D. The germline gives CDR1 SGHNT, CDR2 YYREEE (reference sequence). The CDR3 loop spans 15 amino acids. The V end was cut by 1 base, the J end by 2 bases, with 13 bases between. This chain's CDR3 is CASSLLRSPPYEQYF. The CDR3 DNA follows: TGTGCCAGCAGCTTGCTCAGAAGTCCCCCCTACGAGCAGTACTTC.

The gene calls are TRBV7-9 and TRBJ1-4; TRBD1 agrees at 8 bases. The CDR3 contains 16 residues. The germline CDR1 and CDR2 sequences are SEHNR and FQNEAQ (reference sequence). Losses at the gene ends were 0 bases for V and 4 bases for J; bases not matched to a gene: 4. The CDR3 DNA reads TGTGCCAGCAGCTTAGCAGGGACAGGCCGTAATGAAAAACTGTTTTTT. This sequence encodes CASSLAGTGRNEKLFF. Full variable domain (rest looked up from reference TRBV7-9 and TRBJ1-4): DTGVSQNPRHKITKRGQNVTFRCDPISEHNRLYWYRQTLGQGPEFLTYFQNEAQLEKSRLLSDRFSAERPKGSFSTLEIQRTEQGDSAMYLCASSLAGTGRNEKLFFGSGTQLSVL.

The genes are TRBV5-4 and TRBJ2-7; 8 bases map to TRBD2. This CDR3 comprises 17 residues. CDR1 is SGHNT, CDR2 YYREEE, per germline (reference sequence). Trimming cost V 4 bases and J 4 bases; bases outside gene matches: 16. The chain's CDR3 is CASSPRGGGSLGYEQYF. As DNA, the CDR3 is TGTGCCAGCAGCCCCCGGGGGGGCGGGAGCCTCGGTTACGAGCAGTACTTC.

The chain couples TRBV30 to TRBJ2-7; 9 bases map to TRBD1. Germline loops: CDR1 GTSNPN, CDR2 SVGIG (reference sequence). The CDR3 length is 14 residues. J lost 3 bases, V lost 4 bases, and 7 bases had no gene match. The DNA of the CDR3 is TGTGCCTGGACCCCGGACAGGGGCCGCTACGAGCAGTACTTC. It specifies CAWTPDRGRYEQYF.

This chain connects TRBV10-2 to TRBJ1-5, with D perhaps matching TRBD1 (6 bases). Trimming took 6 bases from V and 4 from J, leaving 16 bases between them. Germline V gene lookup returns CDR1 WSHSY and CDR2 SAAADI. This CDR3 region has 15 residues. The CDR3 reads CASSGTGFGNQPQHF. CDR3 nucleotide sequence: TGCGCCAGCAGCGGAACAGGGTTTGGGAATCAGCCCCAGCATTTT.

The CDR3 nucleotides are TGTGCCAGCAGTCGAAGGGACAGGGGATGGGGATTGCAGCCCCAGCATTTT. It is translated as CASSRRDRGWGLQPQHF. V and J are TRBV28 and TRBJ1-5, with 10 nucleotides matching TRBD1. This CDR3 is 17 amino acids long. The germline gives CDR1 MDHEN, CDR2 SYDVKM. With 5 bases clipped from V and 7 bases from J, the junction kept 14 bases outside the gene matches.

The J gene is TRBJ1-1, the V gene TRBV4-1, with D perhaps matching TRBD1 (5 bases). Germline V CDR1 and CDR2: MGHRA, YSYEKL. Trimming took off 4 bases at V and 7 bases at J, with 13 bases between the two ends. This CDR3 is built from 13 residues. The CDR3 nucleotides read TGCGCCAGCAGCCCTATTGGACACTATGAAGCTTTCTTT. It encodes CASSPIGHYEAFF.

The J gene is TRBJ2-7, the V gene TRBV19; TRBD1 agrees at 12 bases. From germline, CDR1 is LNHDA and CDR2 SQIVND (reference sequence). Trimming cost V 1 base and J 5 bases; bases outside gene matches: 3. This CDR3 spans 15 amino acids. CDR3 in amino acids: CASSIVGTGGDEQYF. The CDR3 nucleotides read TGTGCCAGTAGTATAGTTGGGACAGGGGGCGACGAGCAGTACTTC.

The chain employs TRBV28 and TRBJ2-7, with 11 positions matching TRBD2. J gave up 0 bases and V 6 bases, and 4 bases lay outside the gene matches. CDR1 is MDHEN, CDR2 SYDVKM, per germline. This CDR3 region has 15 residues. Here the CDR3 DNA reads TGTGCCAGCAGCTCCGGGACTAGCGGCTCCTACGAGCAGTACTTC. This translates into CASSSGTSGSYEQYF.

The chain carries TRBV28 and TRBJ1-5, with TRBD1 identical over 7 bases. From germline, CDR1 is MDHEN and CDR2 SYDVKM. CDR3 length: 14 amino acids. The J segment lost 2 bases and the V segment lost 3 bases, leaving 1 base of the junction unmatched. The CDR3 loop is CASSFTGGNQPQHF. CDR3 DNA sequence: TGTGCCAGCAGTTTCACAGGGGGCAATCAGCCCCAGCATTTT.

This chain joins TRBV9 and TRBJ2-1; 8 positions match TRBD1. Germline V gives CDR1 SGDLS, CDR2 YYNGEE. This CDR3 region has 18 residues. With 4 bases clipped from V and 0 bases from J, the junction kept 12 bases outside the gene matches. The CDR3 bases are TGTGCCAGCAGCCCGCCGGGAACAGGGGGAAGCTCCTACAATGAGCAGTTCTTC. Its protein product is CASSPPGTGGSSYNEQFF.

The chain is built from TRBV19 and TRBJ2-7; 9 nucleotides match TRBD1. CDR1 and CDR2 (germline): LNHDA, SQIVND (reference sequence). Losses at the gene ends were 5 bases for V and 4 bases for J; bases not matched to a gene: 6. This CDR3 is 14 amino acids long. The CDR3: CASSASTGGYEQYF. DNA of the CDR3: TGTGCCAGTAGTGCTTCGACAGGGGGGTACGAGCAGTACTTC. Full variable domain (remainder filled in from reference TRBV19 and TRBJ2-7): DGGITQSPKYLFRKEGQNVTLSCEQNLNHDAMYWYRQDPGQGLRLIYYSQIVNDFQKGDIAEGYSVSREKKESFPLTVTSAQKNPTAFYLCASSASTGGYEQYFGPGTRLTVT.

J is TRBJ2-1 and V is TRBV28; 7 positions match TRBD2. V gave up 11 bases and J gave up 5 bases; unmatched junction bases: 3. The germline V gene has CDR1 MDHEN and CDR2 SYDVKM. The CDR3 length is 11 residues. As DNA, the CDR3 is TGTGCCGTCCGGGGGGACAATGAGCAGTTCTTC. Amino acid sequence: CAVRGDNEQFF.

This chain joins TRBV5-8 and TRBJ1-5, with no clear D. Deletions cut 6 bases from V and 9 bases from J, with 25 bases between. Germline V CDR1 and CDR2: SGHTS, YDEGEE. The CDR3 is 16 amino acids. DNA for the CDR3: TGTGCCAGCACCCCGCTTGTATCTCAGTTGGTTCGGCCCCAGCATTTT. Its protein product is CASTPLVSQLVRPQHF.

The J gene is TRBJ2-1, the V gene TRBV27, with D possibly being TRBD2 (5 bases). The CDR3 runs to 15 residues. The V gene lost 8 bases and the J gene lost 0 bases, with 14 bases spanning the gap. In germline, CDR1 is MNHEY, CDR2 SMNVEV (reference sequence). The CDR3 nucleotides read TGTGCCAGCGGACCGGGAACGAGCTCCTACAATGAGCAGTTCTTC. Translated: CASGPGTSSYNEQFF.

This chain connects TRBV10-3 to TRBJ1-1; maybe TRBD1 (5 bases). Looked up from germline, CDR1 is ENHRY and CDR2 is SYGVKD. V was pared by 7 bases and J by 0 bases, with 9 bases between. CDR3 length equals 13 residues. For the CDR3, the DNA is TGTGCCATCAAGCGACAGATGAACACTGAAGCTTTCTTT. This codes for CAIKRQMNTEAFF.

This chain uses TRBV27 with TRBJ2-5; the match to TRBD2 covers 10 bases. This CDR3 region has 15 residues. CDR1 MNHEY and CDR2 SMNVEV come from the germline V gene (reference sequence). The J segment lost 6 bases and the V segment lost 5 bases, leaving 9 bases of the junction unmatched. CDR3 region: CASSPSTSGVKTQYF. CDR3 in DNA: TGTGCCAGCAGTCCCAGCACTAGCGGGGTTAAGACCCAGTACTTC.

The chain recombines TRBV5-6 with TRBJ2-1; 9 bases match TRBD2. CDR1 is SGHDT and CDR2 is YYEEEE in the germline V gene. With V trimmed by 4 bases and J by 9 bases, 23 bases remained unmatched. The CDR3 loop spans 19 amino acids. The CDR3 sequence: CASSPSWAQDFSGSIEQFF. The CDR3 DNA reads TGTGCCAGCAGCCCCTCATGGGCCCAAGATTTTAGCGGGAGTATTGAGCAGTTCTTC.

The chain is built from TRBV5-1 and TRBJ1-5; TRBD1 matches at 7 bases. Germline CDR1 and CDR2: SGHRS and YFSETQ. After removal of 0 bases from V and 4 bases from J, the junction contained 4 bases not matched to a gene. The CDR3 is 15 residues long. The CDR3 region is CASSLEGQENQPQHF. The CDR3 DNA sequence: TGCGCCAGCAGCTTGGAAGGACAGGAAAATCAGCCCCAGCATTTT.

This clone is a singleton in its sample. This chain connects TRBV7-3 to TRBJ2-2; possible D gene TRBD2, 6 bases. The germline V and J ends were trimmed by 6 bases and 2 bases, with 10 bases remaining between them. This CDR3 comprises 14 residues. The germline CDR1 and CDR2 sequences are SGHTA and FQGTGA. The CDR3 region is CASRPGTNTGELFF. CDR3 DNA sequence: TGTGCCAGCAGACCCGGGACTAACACCGGGGAGCTGTTTTTT.

CDR3 in amino acids: CASSSHRCSNQPQHF. The DNA of the CDR3 is TGTGCCAGCAGCTCCCACAGGTGTAGCAATCAGCCCCAGCATTTT. The rearrangement links TRBV11-1 to TRBJ1-5, with D possibly TRBD1 on 5 matching bases. The length of the CDR3 is 15 residues. Between the trimmed V and J ends, which lost 4 bases and 0 bases, there was a span of 10 bases. Germline CDR1 reads SGHAT; CDR2 reads FQDESV (reference sequence). The whole variable domain, filled in from reference TRBV11-1 and TRBJ1-5, reads EAEVAQSPRYKITEKSQAVAFWCDPISGHATLYWYRQILGQGPELLVQFQDESVVDDSQLPKDRFSAERLKGVDSTLKIQPAELGDSAMYLCASSSHRCSNQPQHFGDGTRLSIL.

The rearrangement links TRBV30 to TRBJ1-1; D uncertain. Germline V gives CDR1 GTSNPN, CDR2 SVGIG (reference sequence). Trimming left V 0 bases short and J 7 bases short, with 15 bases between. The CDR3 consists of 14 residues. The CDR3 DNA reads TGTGCCTGGAGTGTACTGGGCAATCCATTTGAAGCTTTCTTT. This gives the protein CAWSVLGNPFEAFF.